This passage covers 14 T cell receptor beta chains from one sample sequenced in a study of early T cells in non-severe SARS-CoV-2 infection. TCRdb used MiXCR to reprocess the 5' RACE reads, holding one entry per CDR3 protein. Here the sample spans fewer than 85,000 distinct CDR3 sequences, around 15% being singletons. Source material: whole blood. The source is an adult who was a healthcare worker with PCR-confirmed SARS-CoV-2 infection or an uninfected control (not recorded which).

This clonotype has a single count. The chain links TRBV20-1 to TRBJ1-2; TRBD1 might be the D (5 bases). The CDR3 consists of 12 residues. Deletions cut 3 bases from V and 8 bases from J, with 13 bases between. Germline CDR1 DFQATT, CDR2 SNEGSKA (reference sequence). The CDR3 DNA follows: TGCAGTGCTAGCCCGGCAGGGAACGGCTACACCTTC. Translation: CSASPAGNGYTF.

This clonotype was seen at least ten times. One end of the junction is discordant with germline, which a read error may explain. This chain joins TRBV29-1 and TRBJ2-1; D remains ambiguous. CDR3 length equals 13 residues. Germline V lookup: CDR1 SQVTM, CDR2 ANQGSEA. The CDR3 is CSFDLRSGNEQFF. In nucleotides, the CDR3 is TGCAGCTTTGACCTTCGATCGGGCAATGAGCAGTTCTTC.

The sample holds a few counts of this clonotype. The rearrangement links TRBV11-2 to TRBJ2-6; D is ambiguous. With 5 bases removed from V and 4 bases from J, the gap between germline ends came to 6 bases. CDR1 and CDR2 from the germline V gene are SGHAT and FQNNGV. The CDR3 runs 13 residues. CDR3 nucleotides: TGTGCCAGCAGCATCCGAGGGGCCAACGTCCTGACTTTC. Translation: CASSIRGANVLTF.

J is TRBJ1-2 and V is TRBV7-2; D uncertain. V dropped 1 base and J dropped 4 bases, with 4 bases sitting between them. This CDR3 region has 12 residues. The germline CDR1 and CDR2 sequences are SGHTA and FQGNSA. The CDR3 is CASSLDVYGYTF. CDR3 coding DNA: TGTGCCAGCAGCTTAGATGTCTATGGCTACACCTTC.

This clonotype occurred a few times. The rearrangement uses TRBV24-1 and TRBJ2-1; D is perhaps TRBD1 (6 bases). CDR3 length: 12 amino acids. V was pared by 9 bases and J by 4 bases, with 9 bases between. Germline CDR1 is KGHDR and CDR2 is SFDVKD. The CDR3 coding sequence is TGTGCCACCGGGGACAAGTACAATGAGCAGTTCTTC. Its translation is CATGDKYNEQFF.

The chain uses TRBV4-2 and TRBJ2-7, with 11 nucleotides matching TRBD2. This CDR3 has 14 residues. Looked up from germline, CDR1 is LGHNA and CDR2 is YNFKEQ. V was clipped by 1 base and J by 5 bases; unmatched bases: 1. The CDR3 loop reads CASSQAGLADEQYF. The CDR3 region has the DNA TGTGCCAGCAGCCAAGCGGGACTAGCGGACGAGCAGTACTTC.

This clonotype was counted between two and nine times. This sequence joins TRBV19 and TRBJ2-4; D is unclear. Trimming took 7 bases from V and 0 from J, leaving 10 bases between them. The CDR3 spans 14 residues. From germline, CDR1 is LNHDA and CDR2 SQIVND (reference sequence). CDR3 region: CASNRDPAKNIQYF. CDR3 DNA: TGTGCCAGTAATCGAGATCCAGCCAAAAACATTCAGTACTTC.

This clonotype came up many times. The J gene is TRBJ2-1, the V gene TRBV5-1, with D tentatively TRBD2 (6 bases). From germline, CDR1 is SGHRS and CDR2 YFSETQ. The germline V and J ends were trimmed by 3 bases and 3 bases, with 13 bases remaining between them. CDR3 size: 15 residues. The CDR3 sequence is CASSSHAGNYNEQFF. CDR3 in DNA: TGCGCCAGCAGCTCCCATGCGGGGAACTACAATGAGCAGTTCTTC.

This clonotype has just a few counts. V gene TRBV6-1 combines with J gene TRBJ1-6; 7 nucleotides align to TRBD1. CDR3 length equals 16 residues. Losses at the gene ends were 10 bases for V and 7 bases for J; bases not matched to a gene: 16. Germline CDR1 MNHNS, CDR2 SASEGT. The CDR3: CATYLFAGTVNSPLHF. The CDR3, as DNA: TGTGCCACCTATCTGTTTGCCGGGACAGTCAATTCACCCCTCCACTTT.

The chain joins TRBV12-3 or TRBV12-4 to TRBJ2-2, with D unclear. This CDR3 has 14 residues. V was shortened by 3 bases and J by 5 bases, with 10 bases between the two germline ends. For the CDR3, the DNA is TGTGCCAGCAGTTTGAAGGGTACAACCGGGGAGCTGTTTTTT. This gives the protein CASSLKGTTGELFF.

This clonotype has only a few counts. J is TRBJ2-2 and V is TRBV6-2 or TRBV6-3; no clear D. Germline V gives CDR1 MNHEY, CDR2 SVGEGT. Trimming removed 4 bases from V and 5 bases from J, with 11 bases in between. The CDR3 covers 14 residues. The chain's CDR3 is CASSSLLYTGELFF. For the CDR3, the DNA is TGTGCCAGCAGTTCCCTGCTTTATACCGGGGAGCTGTTTTTT.

Only a few counts were recorded for this clonotype. This chain uses TRBV7-8 with TRBJ2-3; 8 positions match TRBD1. J lost 0 bases, V lost 5 bases, and 10 bases had no gene match. In germline, CDR1 is SGHVS, CDR2 FQNEAQ. The CDR3 consists of 17 residues. DNA of the CDR3: TGTGCCAGCAGCCCGAATCCAGGGGGCTCTAGCACAGATACGCAGTATTTT. Its protein product is CASSPNPGGSSTDTQYF.

V usage is TRBV7-9 and J usage is TRBJ1-1; D remains unclear. V lost 2 bases and J lost 1, with 5 bases in between. The CDR3 totals 13 residues. Germline loops: CDR1 SEHNR, CDR2 FQNEAQ (reference sequence). DNA for the CDR3: TGTGCCAGCAGCTTAAAAACGAACACTGAAGCTTTCTTT. It translates to CASSLKTNTEAFF.

This clonotype has a count of ten or more. The chain recombines TRBV4-1 with TRBJ2-3; D uncertain. Trimming removed 4 bases from V and 5 bases from J, with 7 bases in between. The CDR3 extends over 12 amino acids. Germline values: CDR1 MGHRA, CDR2 YSYEKL. The CDR3 reads CASSRIQDTQYF. The CDR3 DNA reads as TGCGCCAGCAGCCGGATTCAAGATACGCAGTATTTT.